The 15 T cell receptor beta chains presented below share a single source sample, sequenced in a study of T cells in Graves' hyperthyroidism and ophthalmopathy. Amplification yielded TCR beta CDR3 regions, with RNA transcripts as the source. The HTBI primer set served for first-round RT-PCR of the TCR CDR3. TCRdb recomputed calls from the multiplex PCR reads with MiXCR, one row per CDR3 protein. The sample includes about 590,000 distinct CDR3 sequences, approximately 14% of them seen just once. Sequencing was carried out using blood. The receptors were gathered from a woman aged 25 to 39 with Graves' hyperthyroidism.

The J gene is TRBJ1-6, the V gene TRBV4-1; D is unresolved. Trimming removed 0 bases at V and 9 bases at J, with 9 bases between. CDR1 MGHRA and CDR2 YSYEKL come from the germline V gene. The CDR3 sequence is 14 residues long. CDR3 nucleotides: TGCGCCAGCAGCCAAGAAGTCACGTTTTCACCCCTCCACTTT. Amino acid sequence: CASSQEVTFSPLHF.

The chain recombines TRBV10-3 with TRBJ2-1, with D perhaps TRBD2 (5 bases). Germline CDR1 and CDR2: ENHRY and SYGVKD. The V end was cut by 6 bases, the J end by 4 bases, with 7 bases between. This CDR3 contains 12 residues. CDR3 in amino acids: CAIRDSYNEQFF. The CDR3 coding sequence is TGTGCCATCAGGGACTCATACAATGAGCAGTTCTTC.

A word on this clonotype: The junction does not match germline at one end; this may be a read error. This CDR3 reads CASSLEGTTYNEQSF. The CDR3 DNA reads as TGTGCCAGCAGCTTAGAAGGGACTACCTACAATGAGCAGTCCTTC. The V gene is TRBV11-3, the J gene TRBJ2-1; 7 nucleotides line up with TRBD2. The length of the CDR3 is 15 residues. Per the germline V gene, CDR1 is SGHNT and CDR2 is YENEEA.

The chain combines TRBV6-2 or TRBV6-3 with TRBJ2-7, with D hard to call. Germline lookup yields CDR1 MNHEY and CDR2 SVGEGT. Trimming stripped 2 bases from V and 5 bases from J, with 7 bases between. CDR3 length: 12 residues. The DNA of the CDR3 is TGTGCCAGCAGTTACGACGTCGACGAGCAGTACTTC. The encoded protein is CASSYDVDEQYF.

In its sample, this clonotype was seen once. A clone one base away is much larger, so this may be a read error. V usage is TRBV6-1 and J usage is TRBJ2-1, with a tentative D call TRBD2 (5 bases). This CDR3 region has 15 residues. Germline V gives CDR1 MNHNS, CDR2 SASEGT. As DNA, the CDR3 is TGTGCCAGTTCGGTGGACTTAGGCTCCTACAATGGGCAGTTCTTC. It specifies CASSVDLGSYNGQFF.

The chain recombines TRBV4-1 with TRBJ1-1, with D possibly matching TRBD1 (5 bases). CDR1 is MGHRA, CDR2 YSYEKL, per germline. V lost 0 bases and J lost 2, with 10 bases in between. The CDR3 has 15 amino acids. The CDR3 DNA follows: TGCGCCAGCAGCCAAGATCCCCGGGACAACACTGAAGCTTTCTTT. This translates into CASSQDPRDNTEAFF.

The J gene is TRBJ2-3, the V gene TRBV6-1, with 12 bases identical to TRBD2. V was pared by 6 bases and J by 4 bases, with 5 bases of the junction left unmatched. CDR1 and CDR2 (germline): MNHNS, SASEGT. The CDR3 loop spans 15 amino acids. CDR3 loop: CASRRLAGVADTQYF. The CDR3 coding sequence is TGTGCCAGCAGGCGACTAGCGGGAGTTGCAGATACGCAGTATTTT.

This rearrangement joins TRBV5-1 to TRBJ1-1, with TRBD1 as a possible D gene (6 bases). Trimming left V 7 bases short and J 3 bases short, with 16 bases between. Germline lookup yields CDR1 SGHRS and CDR2 YFSETQ. This CDR3 has 14 residues. CDR3 sequence reads: CASGRGGAYTEAFF. The CDR3 DNA sequence: TGCGCCAGCGGCCGAGGGGGAGCCTACACTGAAGCTTTCTTT.

This clonotype has just a few counts. The chain employs TRBV12-3 or TRBV12-4 and TRBJ2-2, with TRBD1 identical over 9 bases. This CDR3 has 17 residues. The junction had 10 bases not matched to a gene; V was cut back by 3 bases and J by 5 bases. The CDR3 DNA is TGTGCCAGCAGTTTCAGACACAGGGGGCTAGGGACCGGGGAGCTGTTTTTT. Its translation: CASSFRHRGLGTGELFF.

This clonotype was counted many times. The chain couples TRBV12-3 or TRBV12-4 to TRBJ1-2; D gene uncertain. Deletions cut 7 bases from V and 3 bases from J, with 9 bases between. The CDR3 contains 12 residues. CDR3 nucleotides: TGTGCCAGCACTCGGGCAGACTATGGCTACACCTTC. It yields the protein CASTRADYGYTF.

This clonotype has more than one count but fewer than ten. The chain carries TRBV20-1 and TRBJ2-3; D call uncertain. This CDR3 is built from 11 residues. Germline CDR1 reads DFQATT; CDR2 reads SNEGSKA (reference sequence). V lost 7 bases and J lost 6, with 11 bases in between. The CDR3 bases are TGCAGTGTCGGTCACCGGGATACGCAGTATTTT. As protein: CSVGHRDTQYF.

This clonotype showed up many times. The rearrangement links TRBV2 to TRBJ2-1; the match to TRBD2 covers 8 bases. This CDR3 has 16 residues. CDR1 is SNHLY, CDR2 FYNNEI, per germline. V shed 4 bases and J 6 bases; nucleotides not matched to a gene: 11. The CDR3 is CASSVREGLGSNEQFF. The DNA of the CDR3 is TGTGCCAGCAGTGTACGGGAGGGCCTAGGGAGCAATGAGCAGTTCTTC.

Many counts were recorded for this clonotype. The genes are TRBV27 and TRBJ2-1; 8 nucleotides align to TRBD2. The germline gives CDR1 MNHEY, CDR2 SMNVEV (reference sequence). V was clipped by 1 base and J by 5 bases; unmatched bases: 10. This CDR3 has 17 residues. CDR3 DNA sequence: TGTGCCAGCAGTTTATTCGAACCGGGACTAGGACACAATGAGCAGTTCTTC. The encoded protein is CASSLFEPGLGHNEQFF.

This clonotype showed up just a few times. The chain combines TRBV18 with TRBJ1-4, with D maybe TRBD1 (6 bases). The V gene lost 3 bases and the J gene lost 7 bases, with 15 bases spanning the gap. This CDR3 contains 15 residues. Germline loops: CDR1 KGHSH, CDR2 LQKENI. The CDR3: CASSPPTRGGEKLFF. In DNA form, the CDR3 reads TGTGCCAGCTCACCCCCTACGAGGGGGGGTGAAAAACTGTTTTTT.

The sample holds a few counts of this clonotype. This sequence joins TRBV4-3 and TRBJ1-1; 10 bases line up with TRBD1. Germline V gene sequence: CDR1 LGHNA, CDR2 YSLEER. The V segment lost 5 bases and the J segment 4 bases; nucleotides outside the gene matches: 7. The CDR3 contains 15 residues. The chain's CDR3 is CASSTGTGAGTEAFF. CDR3 nucleotide sequence: TGCGCCAGCAGCACCGGGACAGGGGCCGGCACTGAAGCTTTCTTT.